This T cell receptor (beta chain) was observed in a study of CD8 T cells in Susac syndrome. Reverse transcription used about 0.45 to 1 ug RNA and random hexamers. MiXCR, run by TCRdb on the immunoSEQ multiplex PCR reads, gives a single entry per CDR3 protein. The top ten hold around 0.24% of the sample, which has approximately 120,000 distinct CDR3 sequences, around nine tenths seen once. The V and J ends lost 0 bases and 3 bases, in that order; junction bases with no gene match: 3. From germline, CDR1 is SEHNR and CDR2 FQNEAQ (reference sequence). The CDR3 consists of 16 residues. The sequence came from a human donor with multiple sclerosis. The specimen sequenced was CD8+ T cells from PBMCs. This chain connects TRBV7-9 to TRBJ2-3; 10 bases match TRBD2. CDR3 nucleotide sequence: TGTGCCAGCAGCTTAGCCTCTAGCGGGAGTACAGATACGCAGTATTTT. The encoded protein is CASSLASSGSTDTQYF. The full variable domain, completed using reference TRBV7-9 and TRBJ2-3, is DTGVSQNPRHKITKRGQNVTFRCDPISEHNRLYWYRQTLGQGPEFLTYFQNEAQLEKSRLLSDRFSAERPKGSFSTLEIQRTEQGDSAMYLCASSLASSGSTDTQYFGPGTRLTVL.